These T cell receptor beta chains were read from a single sample in a study of blood T cell repertoires in COVID-19. Sequencing was performed with immunoSEQ multiplex PCR; in TCRdb, only in-frame clones are kept and a portion is missing. The profile shows tens of thousands of clones, approximately 88% of them singletons. The specimen sequenced was peripheral blood. The receptors stem from a man in his thirties or forties with COVID-19, enrolled during active disease. Each CDR3 is given with its conserved first and last residue. The D gene is left open where the match is weak. Clone size is shown for a subset of rows, as once, few, many or a class of expanded clone.

TRBJ2-5	TRBV3-1/TRBV3-2	.	.	TGTGCCAGCAGCCAAGATCTTTCTGGGCGGGAAAGGGAGACCCAGTACTTC	CASSQDLSGRERETQYF
TRBJ1-2	TRBV9	TRBD1	.	TGTGCCAGCAGCTTTGGTCCGGGACAGACAACTAACTATGGCTACACCTTC	CASSFGPGQTTNYGYTF
TRBJ1-3	TRBV7-2	.	few	TGTGCCAGCAGCCCCTGGGACACCTACTCTGGAAACACCATATATTTT	CASSPWDTYSGNTIYF
TRBJ2-5	TRBV6-5	TRBD1	.	TGTGCCGGCAGGGGGTTGGGGCGAGAGACCCAGTACTTC	CAGRGLGRETQYF
TRBJ1-1	TRBV27	.	.	TGTGCCAGCAGTTTTGCAGGGAACACTGAAGCTTTCTTT	CASSFAGNTEAFF
TRBJ2-7	TRBV28	.	.	TGTGCCAGCAGTTTGCCAGTCTCTCACTACGAGCAGTACTTC	CASSLPVSHYEQYF
TRBJ2-7	TRBV28	.	.	TGTGCCAGCAGTTTACCGGGAGAGGGCTACGAGCAGTACTTC	CASSLPGEGYEQYF
TRBJ2-2	TRBV19	TRBD1	.	TGTGCCAGTAGCCGACAGGGGGGGAGCGGGGAGCTGTTTTTT	CASSRQGGSGELFF
TRBJ2-3	TRBV9	TRBD2	.	TGTGCCAGCAGCGTCCTAGCGGGAGATTACTCAGATACGCAGTATTTT	CASSVLAGDYSDTQYF
TRBJ2-5	TRBV19	TRBD1	.	TGTGCCAGTAGTCCCGGGGCAGGGGGCCAAGAGACCCAGTACTTC	CASSPGAGGQETQYF
TRBJ2-2	TRBV5-4	TRBD1	.	TGTGCCAGCAGCAGCAGACAGGGTAGCACCGGGGAGCTGTTTTTT	CASSSRQGSTGELFF
TRBJ2-1	TRBV19	.	.	TGTGCCAGTAGTACCGGCAGGGGACCCTACAATGAGCAGTTCTTC	CASSTGRGPYNEQFF
TRBJ2-7	TRBV4-2	TRBD2	.	TGTGCCAGCAGCCAAGATGTAGCGGGGTTCTACGAGCAGTACTTC	CASSQDVAGFYEQYF
TRBJ2-7	TRBV4-3	TRBD1	few	TGCGCCAGCAGCCCCACCCCACAGGGGGCTGCGTACGAGCAGTACTTC	CASSPTPQGAAYEQYF
TRBJ1-3	TRBV5-6	.	few	TGTGCCAGCAGCTTGGAGGCAGGGGCGGGAAACACCATATATTTT	CASSLEAGAGNTIYF
TRBJ2-5	TRBV7-2	TRBD2	.	TGTGCCAGCAGTCCATCCGGGGCGGGAGGGGCAGAGACCCAGTACTTC	CASSPSGAGGAETQYF
TRBJ2-2	TRBV27	TRBD2	few	TGTGCCAGCAGACCCCCCACTAGCGCGAACACCGGGGAGCTGTTTTTT	CASRPPTSANTGELFF
TRBJ1-6	TRBV13	.	.	TGTGCCAGCAGCAGAGCGAATTCACCCCTCCACTTT	CASSRANSPLHF
TRBJ2-7	TRBV13	TRBD2	.	TGTGCCAGCAGCCCGGGGACTAGCGGGGGGGGCTACGAGCAGTACTTC	CASSPGTSGGGYEQYF
TRBJ2-7	TRBV27	.	few	TGTGCCAGCAGCCTCCGGGACACAACCTACGAGCAGTACTTC	CASSLRDTTYEQYF
TRBJ2-5	TRBV4-2	.	.	TGTGCCAGCAGCCAAGAAGGCAGGGTTGGGGAGACCCAGTACTTC	CASSQEGRVGETQYF
TRBJ2-1	TRBV28	.	.	TGTGCCAGCAGCCCTTGGGGGCCCTCCTACAATGAGCAGTTCTTC	CASSPWGPSYNEQFF
TRBJ2-2	TRBV30	TRBD1	.	TGTGCCTGGAGTGTACGGGGACAGGGGATCGGGGAGCTGTTTTTT	CAWSVRGQGIGELFF
TRBJ2-7	TRBV28	TRBD2	.	TGTGCCAGCCGATCGGTAGCGGGAGGGTCCTACGAGCAGTACTTC	CASRSVAGGSYEQYF
TRBJ2-3	TRBV18	.	.	TGTGCCAGCTCAGTGCGGAGGACAGATACGCAGTATTTT	CASSVRRTDTQYF
TRBJ2-5	TRBV6-5	.	.	TGTGCCAGCACCTCGTTCGGGGTGGCGGAGACCCAGTACTTC	CASTSFGVAETQYF
TRBJ2-4	TRBV13	TRBD1	.	TGTGCCAGCAGCCCAAAGACAGGGGGCGCATTAAGGGACATTCAGTACTTC	CASSPKTGGALRDIQYF
TRBJ2-1	TRBV27	TRBD2	.	TGTGCCAGCAGTTTATCGTGGGGGAGGGCCTTCAATGAGCAGTTCTTC	CASSLSWGRAFNEQFF
TRBJ2-1	TRBV27	.	.	TGTGCCAGCAGTTTAACGGGAGACAGCTACAATGAGCAGTTCTTC	CASSLTGDSYNEQFF
TRBJ2-2	TRBV9	.	.	TGTGCCAGCAGCCCGTCCGTGACCGGGGAGCTGTTTTTT	CASSPSVTGELFF
TRBJ2-7	TRBV7-9	.	.	TGTGCCAGCAGCTTATCTGCAGGGGGGGAGCAGTACTTC	CASSLSAGGEQYF
TRBJ2-1	TRBV13	TRBD1	.	TGTGCCAGCAGCTTAGGCGGGACAGTTGGGTCCTACAATGAGCAGTTCTTC	CASSLGGTVGSYNEQFF
TRBJ2-1	TRBV7-6	.	.	TGTGCCAGCAGCTTAAATTCTAGGGGTAACAATGAGCAGTTCTTC	CASSLNSRGNNEQFF
TRBJ2-7	TRBV29-1	TRBD2	.	TGCAGCGTTGCTTCTAGCGGGAGAACCGAGCAGTACTTC	CSVASSGRTEQYF
TRBJ2-3	TRBV5-8	.	.	TGTGCCAGCAGCTTGGCAGGGGCGAACACAGATACGCAGTATTTT	CASSLAGANTDTQYF
TRBJ1-1	TRBV5-1	.	.	TGCGCCAGCAGCTTGGCAAACAGGGATGGGGACACTGAAGCTTTCTTT	CASSLANRDGDTEAFF
TRBJ2-5	TRBV4-1	TRBD2	few	TGCGCCAGCAGCCAAGATCCTCCCTTCGCCTCCATAGCGGGATTAGTGACCCAGTACTTC	CASSQDPPFASIAGLVTQYF
TRBJ2-3	TRBV6-6	.	.	TGTGCCAGCAGTCGCTTTACGGGAGAAGGAGATACGCAGTATTTT	CASSRFTGEGDTQYF